This T cell receptor beta chain was recovered during a study of CD8 T cells in ankylosing spondylitis (dated by TCRdb to about 2017). Some background on the complete study: The study profiled T cell receptor beta repertoires in healthy donors and ankylosing spondylitis patients to find disease-linked TCR variants. Peripheral blood was sampled, and synovial fluid was additionally collected from ankylosing spondylitis patients. In total, the full study cohort was made up of approximately 99 healthy donors and 25 to 30 ankylosing spondylitis patients. What the authors observed across the whole study: Some motif variants were previously reported in synovial fluid and blood of reactive arthritis patients, suggesting common disease-initiation mechanisms. The disease-linked clones showed a CD8+ phenotype and occurred at relatively low frequencies in peripheral blood. A TCR beta motif of several highly homologous amino acid variants appeared characteristic of blood from ankylosing spondylitis patients. The disease-linked clones were reported to be significantly enriched in matched synovial fluid samples from ankylosing spondylitis patients.

V was cut back by 2 bases and J by 1 base, leaving a gap of 7 bases between them. Including cysteine and phenylalanine, the CDR3 has 14 amino acids. Kept here is only the CDR3 DNA, which spans 42 bases and is read in frame from base 1. TCRdb records Illumina HiSeq 2500 as the sequencer. Quantitative 5'-RACE with molecular barcodes was the method used to prepare the TCR beta libraries. The study's own analysis went as follows. To identify disease-linked TCR variants, a new computational method was used, one built on a probabilistic model of VDJ rearrangement. The public reads were run again by TCRdb, first through fastp at Q25 and then through MiXCR, and only productive beta chains were kept. Entries that share a CDR3 protein sequence are merged under the most common genes and DNA. The V and J calls reflect TCRdb's pipeline rather than the authors' work. Counted in this sample were around 770,000 distinct CDR3 sequences; around a fifth of them appeared once. The ten top clones hold roughly a fifth of the sample.

There are many counts of this clonotype. Its antigen is still unknown. The record has no base qualities; no much larger clone is one base away. Recombination connected TRBV12-3 or TRBV12-4 to TRBJ2-3; tentative D gene TRBD1, with 6 bases matching. What was sequenced was blood, either unsorted or a sorted T cell fraction (not recorded which). This receptor was identified in a male donor with ankylosing spondylitis. Here the CDR3 is given as CASSLRQGTDTQYF. The nucleotide sequence reads TGTGCCAGCAGTTTAAGACAGGGCACAGATACGCAGTATTTT.